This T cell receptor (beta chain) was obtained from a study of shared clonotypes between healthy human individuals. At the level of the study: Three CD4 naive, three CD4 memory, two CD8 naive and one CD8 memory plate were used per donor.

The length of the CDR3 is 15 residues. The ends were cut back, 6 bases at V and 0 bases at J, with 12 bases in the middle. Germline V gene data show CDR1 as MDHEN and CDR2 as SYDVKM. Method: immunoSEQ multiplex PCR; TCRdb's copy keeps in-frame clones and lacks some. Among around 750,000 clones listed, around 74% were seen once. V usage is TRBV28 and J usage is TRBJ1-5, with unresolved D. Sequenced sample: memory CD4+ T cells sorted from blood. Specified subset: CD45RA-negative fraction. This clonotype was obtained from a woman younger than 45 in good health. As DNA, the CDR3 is TGTGCCAGCAGGGGGAGGAGCTTTAGCAATCAGCCCCAGCATTTT. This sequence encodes CASRGRSFSNQPQHF.